The text below deals with one TCR beta chain. This entry comes from a study of T cells in Graves' hyperthyroidism and ophthalmopathy. Trimming cost V 2 bases and J 0 bases; bases outside gene matches: 5. Germline V gene data show CDR1 as SNHLY and CDR2 as FYNNEI. The CDR3 runs to 17 residues. Regions amplified from RNA transcripts were the TCR beta CDR3 regions. The HTBI primer set served for first-round RT-PCR of the TCR CDR3. TCRdb called the multiplex PCR reads again in MiXCR, with one record for every CDR3 protein. The sample has around 720,000 distinct CDR3 sequences, around 40% seen once; the top ten hold around 30%. Any patient presenting with uncontrolled infection, other autoimmune disease, pregnancy or lactation was left out.

V usage is TRBV2 and J usage is TRBJ2-3, with 10 bases fitting TRBD2. Material for sequencing was blood. The clonotype was recovered from a middle-aged woman with Graves' hyperthyroidism. The chain's CDR3 is CASSESLAGVSTDTQYF. The DNA of the CDR3 is TGTGCCAGCAGTGAATCCCTAGCGGGAGTAAGCACAGATACGCAGTATTTT.